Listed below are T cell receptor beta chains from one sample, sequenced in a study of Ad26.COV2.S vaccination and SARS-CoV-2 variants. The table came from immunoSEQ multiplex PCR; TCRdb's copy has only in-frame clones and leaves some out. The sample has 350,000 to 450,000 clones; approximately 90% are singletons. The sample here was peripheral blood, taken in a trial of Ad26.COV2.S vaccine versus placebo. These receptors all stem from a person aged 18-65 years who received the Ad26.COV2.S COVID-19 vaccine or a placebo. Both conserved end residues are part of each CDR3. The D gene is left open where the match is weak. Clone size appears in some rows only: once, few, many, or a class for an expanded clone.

cdr3_nt: TGTGCCAGCAGCTTGGCGTCGGGTAGTGAAAAACTGTTTTTT
cdr3_aa: CASSLASGSEKLFF
v_call: TRBV5-4
clone_size: once
d_call: NA
cdr3_length: 14
j_call: TRBJ1-4

cdr3_nt: TGTGCCAGCGGGCAAACGGAGACCCAGTACTTC
cdr3_aa: CASGQTETQYF
v_call: TRBV11-2
clone_size: NA
d_call: NA
cdr3_length: 11
j_call: TRBJ2-5

cdr3_nt: TGTGCCTGGAGTAAACTAGCGGGAGTGGTAGATACGCAGTATTTT
cdr3_aa: CAWSKLAGVVDTQYF
v_call: TRBV30
clone_size: NA
d_call: TRBD2
cdr3_length: 15
j_call: TRBJ2-3

cdr3_nt: TGCAGCGTTGATAGCCAGGGTACCTACGAGCAGTACTTC
cdr3_aa: CSVDSQGTYEQYF
v_call: TRBV29-1
clone_size: NA
d_call: NA
cdr3_length: 13
j_call: TRBJ2-7

cdr3_nt: TGTGCCAGCAGCTCCTCGACAGGGGTTAGCAATCAGCCCCAGCATTTT
cdr3_aa: CASSSSTGVSNQPQHF
v_call: TRBV11-3
clone_size: NA
d_call: TRBD1
cdr3_length: 16
j_call: TRBJ1-5

cdr3_nt: TGTGCCAGCAGTTCCGGACAGGGTTCCAACGAGCAGTACTTC
cdr3_aa: CASSSGQGSNEQYF
v_call: TRBV6-1
clone_size: NA
d_call: TRBD1
cdr3_length: 14
j_call: TRBJ2-7

cdr3_nt: TGTGCCAGCAGTCACAGGGGGCTCACAGATACGCAGTATTTT
cdr3_aa: CASSHRGLTDTQYF
v_call: TRBV28
clone_size: NA
d_call: TRBD1
cdr3_length: 14
j_call: TRBJ2-3

cdr3_nt: TGTGCCAGCAGTTTCGGGCGGGGTTACACAGATACGCAGTATTTT
cdr3_aa: CASSFGRGYTDTQYF
v_call: TRBV28
clone_size: NA
d_call: NA
cdr3_length: 15
j_call: TRBJ2-3

cdr3_nt: TGTGCCAGCAGCGTAGCGGCGGGAGAGGGAGGTACGCAGTATTTT
cdr3_aa: CASSVAAGEGGTQYF
v_call: TRBV9
clone_size: NA
d_call: TRBD2
cdr3_length: 15
j_call: TRBJ2-3

cdr3_nt: TGTGCCAGCATAGGGCAGGGGAACACCGGGGAGCTGTTTTTT
cdr3_aa: CASIGQGNTGELFF
v_call: TRBV3-1/TRBV3-2
clone_size: NA
d_call: NA
cdr3_length: 14
j_call: TRBJ2-2

cdr3_nt: TGCGCCAGCAGAAAGCCCGGGAGGGCAGATACGCAGTATTTT
cdr3_aa: CASRKPGRADTQYF
v_call: TRBV5-1
clone_size: NA
d_call: TRBD2
cdr3_length: 14
j_call: TRBJ2-3

cdr3_nt: TGTGCCACCAGTGATCTGAGAGGGGATAGGAGTGGCTACACCTTC
cdr3_aa: CATSDLRGDRSGYTF
v_call: TRBV24-1
clone_size: NA
d_call: NA
cdr3_length: 15
j_call: TRBJ1-2

cdr3_nt: TGTGCCAGCAGCTTAGGTTCAGGGGGCACAGATACGCAGTATTTT
cdr3_aa: CASSLGSGGTDTQYF
v_call: TRBV11-3
clone_size: NA
d_call: NA
cdr3_length: 15
j_call: TRBJ2-3

cdr3_nt: TGTGCCAGCAGTGGCACCGGGACAGGGGGCACCGGGGAGCTGTTTTTT
cdr3_aa: CASSGTGTGGTGELFF
v_call: TRBV6-1
clone_size: NA
d_call: TRBD1
cdr3_length: 16
j_call: TRBJ2-2

cdr3_nt: TGTGCCAGCAGCTCCTGGACAGGGGGTCGATATAATTCACCCCTCCACTTT
cdr3_aa: CASSSWTGGRYNSPLHF
v_call: TRBV7-9
clone_size: NA
d_call: TRBD1
cdr3_length: 17
j_call: TRBJ1-6

cdr3_nt: TGCGCCAGCAGCTTGGTAAGGGGGGACCCCTACGAGCAGTACTTC
cdr3_aa: CASSLVRGDPYEQYF
v_call: TRBV5-1
clone_size: NA
d_call: NA
cdr3_length: 15
j_call: TRBJ2-7

cdr3_nt: TGTGCCAGTAGTATGGGGACAGGGCAGGGTGAGCAGTTCTTC
cdr3_aa: CASSMGTGQGEQFF
v_call: TRBV19
clone_size: NA
d_call: TRBD1
cdr3_length: 14
j_call: TRBJ2-1

cdr3_nt: TGTGCCAGCAGTGTTATGAGACTAGCGGGAGCGCACGAGCAGTACTTC
cdr3_aa: CASSVMRLAGAHEQYF
v_call: TRBV6-1
clone_size: NA
d_call: TRBD2
cdr3_length: 16
j_call: TRBJ2-7

cdr3_nt: TGTGCCAGCAGCTTAGGGGGACTAGCTTTTGATGAGCAGTTCTTC
cdr3_aa: CASSLGGLAFDEQFF
v_call: TRBV7-2
clone_size: NA
d_call: TRBD2
cdr3_length: 15
j_call: TRBJ2-1

cdr3_nt: TGTGCCAGCAGCCGTCGCACAGATACGCAGTATTTT
cdr3_aa: CASSRRTDTQYF
v_call: TRBV3-1/TRBV3-2
clone_size: NA
d_call: NA
cdr3_length: 12
j_call: TRBJ2-3

cdr3_nt: TGTGCCAGCAGCCCCTCCGGGACAGGGGAAAGGGGAAACACCATATATTTT
cdr3_aa: CASSPSGTGERGNTIYF
v_call: TRBV7-9
clone_size: NA
d_call: TRBD1
cdr3_length: 17
j_call: TRBJ1-3

cdr3_nt: TGTGCCAGCAGAGAGGAACCGAACTATGGCTACACCTTC
cdr3_aa: CASREEPNYGYTF
v_call: TRBV28
clone_size: once
d_call: NA
cdr3_length: 13
j_call: TRBJ1-2

cdr3_nt: TGTGCCAGCAGCCAAGGTCCCTACGAGCAGTACTTC
cdr3_aa: CASSQGPYEQYF
v_call: TRBV3-1/TRBV3-2
clone_size: NA
d_call: NA
cdr3_length: 12
j_call: TRBJ2-7

cdr3_nt: TGCGCCAGCAGCTTGGACCTAGACGGCCCGGGACAGGGGTCCTACGAGCAGTACTTC
cdr3_aa: CASSLDLDGPGQGSYEQYF
v_call: TRBV5-1
clone_size: NA
d_call: TRBD1
cdr3_length: 19
j_call: TRBJ2-7

cdr3_nt: TGTGCCAGCAGCCCCGGGGGGGTACGGGGACAGCCCCAGCATTTT
cdr3_aa: CASSPGGVRGQPQHF
v_call: TRBV7-2
clone_size: NA
d_call: NA
cdr3_length: 15
j_call: TRBJ1-5

cdr3_nt: TGTGCCAGCAGCCAAGACTCGAGTGGAAACATTCAGTACTTC
cdr3_aa: CASSQDSSGNIQYF
v_call: TRBV14
clone_size: NA
d_call: NA
cdr3_length: 14
j_call: TRBJ2-4

cdr3_nt: TGTGCCTGGAGTCCAGGGCCCGCCCCGTACACCTTC
cdr3_aa: CAWSPGPAPYTF
v_call: TRBV30
clone_size: NA
d_call: NA
cdr3_length: 12
j_call: TRBJ1-2

cdr3_nt: TGTGCCAGCAAGGACAGGGTTTGGTCCGAGCAGTACTTC
cdr3_aa: CASKDRVWSEQYF
v_call: TRBV6-5
clone_size: few
d_call: TRBD1
cdr3_length: 13
j_call: TRBJ2-7

cdr3_nt: TGTGCCAGCAGCTTTGGGGTAACATCTTCACCCCTCCACTTT
cdr3_aa: CASSFGVTSSPLHF
v_call: TRBV5-4
clone_size: NA
d_call: NA
cdr3_length: 14
j_call: TRBJ1-6

cdr3_nt: TGTGCCAGCAGTGATTGGGGGGACGAGCAGTACTTC
cdr3_aa: CASSDWGDEQYF
v_call: TRBV6-1
clone_size: NA
d_call: NA
cdr3_length: 12
j_call: TRBJ2-7

cdr3_nt: TGTGCCAGCAGCTTAGGGGTAGCAACAGATACGCAGTATTTT
cdr3_aa: CASSLGVATDTQYF
v_call: TRBV7-3
clone_size: NA
d_call: NA
cdr3_length: 14
j_call: TRBJ2-3

cdr3_nt: TGTGCCAGCAGCCGACCGGACGCGAGGGGAGAGACCCAGTACTTC
cdr3_aa: CASSRPDARGETQYF
v_call: TRBV14
clone_size: NA
d_call: NA
cdr3_length: 15
j_call: TRBJ2-5

cdr3_nt: TGTGCCAGCAGGGGACAGGGGGTTAACACCGGGGAGCTGTTTTTT
cdr3_aa: CASRGQGVNTGELFF
v_call: TRBV6-5
clone_size: NA
d_call: TRBD1
cdr3_length: 15
j_call: TRBJ2-2

cdr3_nt: TGTGCCAGCAGCTCCCGGGGGTTGGGATTCGGCTACACCTTC
cdr3_aa: CASSSRGLGFGYTF
v_call: TRBV7-9
clone_size: NA
d_call: NA
cdr3_length: 14
j_call: TRBJ1-2

cdr3_nt: TGTGCCAGCACCCAACCCCCCTACAATGAGCAGTTCTTC
cdr3_aa: CASTQPPYNEQFF
v_call: TRBV28
clone_size: once
d_call: NA
cdr3_length: 13
j_call: TRBJ2-1

cdr3_nt: TGTGCCAGCAGTTTAATTGAGGGGACTATATTCACCGGGGAGCTGTTTTTT
cdr3_aa: CASSLIEGTIFTGELFF
v_call: TRBV28
clone_size: NA
d_call: TRBD2
cdr3_length: 17
j_call: TRBJ2-2

cdr3_nt: TGTGCCAGCAGTAGAGGGGACACCGGTTCACCCCTCCACTTT
cdr3_aa: CASSRGDTGSPLHF
v_call: TRBV6-1
clone_size: NA
d_call: NA
cdr3_length: 14
j_call: TRBJ1-6

cdr3_nt: TGTGCCACCAGTGACTCGATGAGGGCAGATACGCAGTATTTT
cdr3_aa: CATSDSMRADTQYF
v_call: TRBV24-1
clone_size: NA
d_call: NA
cdr3_length: 14
j_call: TRBJ2-3

cdr3_nt: TGCGCCAGCAGCCCATCGGGTAAAGAGACCCAGTACTTC
cdr3_aa: CASSPSGKETQYF
v_call: TRBV4-1
clone_size: NA
d_call: NA
cdr3_length: 13
j_call: TRBJ2-5

cdr3_nt: TGTGCCAGCAGTAACACTAGCGGGAGGTTCGTAGAGACCCAGTACTTC
cdr3_aa: CASSNTSGRFVETQYF
v_call: TRBV28
clone_size: NA
d_call: TRBD2
cdr3_length: 16
j_call: TRBJ2-5

cdr3_nt: TGTGCCAGCAGCTTTAGATTCCGAGGCCGCGGGAGGGCAGAGAATGAGCAGTTCTTC
cdr3_aa: CASSFRFRGRGRAENEQFF
v_call: TRBV7-8
clone_size: NA
d_call: TRBD2
cdr3_length: 19
j_call: TRBJ2-1

cdr3_nt: TGTGCCAGCAGCTTAGGGGGTGTCATTACTGAAGCTTTCTTT
cdr3_aa: CASSLGGVITEAFF
v_call: TRBV11-2
clone_size: NA
d_call: NA
cdr3_length: 14
j_call: TRBJ1-1

cdr3_nt: TGTGCCAGCAGTTTCACAGGGGATGAAAAACTGTTTTTT
cdr3_aa: CASSFTGDEKLFF
v_call: TRBV6-2/TRBV6-3
clone_size: NA
d_call: TRBD1
cdr3_length: 13
j_call: TRBJ1-4

cdr3_nt: TGCGCCAGCAGTGTGAGCGGGGGCATGCTAAATGAGCAGTTCTTC
cdr3_aa: CASSVSGGMLNEQFF
v_call: TRBV10-2
clone_size: NA
d_call: TRBD2
cdr3_length: 15
j_call: TRBJ2-1

cdr3_nt: TGTGCCAGCAGCTTAGCGGGATCCAATGAGCAGTTCTTC
cdr3_aa: CASSLAGSNEQFF
v_call: TRBV7-9
clone_size: NA
d_call: NA
cdr3_length: 13
j_call: TRBJ2-1

cdr3_nt: TGTGCCAGCAGCTTAGGGGGTAGCACTGAAGCTTTCTTT
cdr3_aa: CASSLGGSTEAFF
v_call: TRBV9
clone_size: NA
d_call: NA
cdr3_length: 13
j_call: TRBJ1-1

cdr3_nt: TGTGCCAGCAGTCCCCGGACAGGGGCTAGCGATGAGCAGTTCTTC
cdr3_aa: CASSPRTGASDEQFF
v_call: TRBV7-8
clone_size: once
d_call: TRBD1
cdr3_length: 15
j_call: TRBJ2-1

cdr3_nt: TGTGCCAGTAGTTCGGACGTTGGGAACTATGGCTACACCTTC
cdr3_aa: CASSSDVGNYGYTF
v_call: TRBV19
clone_size: NA
d_call: NA
cdr3_length: 14
j_call: TRBJ1-2

cdr3_nt: TGTGCCAGCAGTCTCTATACCTACGAGCAGTACTTC
cdr3_aa: CASSLYTYEQYF
v_call: TRBV2
clone_size: NA
d_call: NA
cdr3_length: 12
j_call: TRBJ2-7